What follows describes a single T cell receptor beta chain. Its antigen remains unidentified. This entry belongs to a study of CD8 T cells in ankylosing spondylitis. The CDR3 is made up of 14 amino acids. Trimming pared 6 bases from V and 6 bases from J, leaving 15 bases between. Overall study results and limits: Reportedly, disease-linked clones are significantly enriched in ankylosing spondylitis patients' matched synovial fluid.

Each CDR3 protein gets one entry after TCRdb re-called the 5' RACE reads with MiXCR. There are 380,000 or so distinct CDR3 sequences in the sample; 20% to 25% occur only once, and about an eighth lies in the top ten. This sequence originates from a male donor with ankylosing spondylitis or in good health (not recorded which). Sequencing was done on a sample of blood, either unsorted or a sorted T cell fraction (not recorded which). V usage is TRBV12-3 or TRBV12-4 and J usage is TRBJ2-1, with TRBD2 as a possible D gene (7 bases). The CDR3 nucleotides read TGTGCCAGCAGGGTGGCAGGGGAGGGCAATGAGCAGTTCTTC. It encodes CASRVAGEGNEQFF.